A single T cell receptor beta chain is shown here with its context. This CDR3 is built from 12 residues. Germline CDR1 and CDR2: SNHLY and FYNNEI. Between the trimmed V and J ends, which lost 7 bases and 5 bases, there was a span of 11 bases. Described treatment: preoperative locoregional IRX-2 cytokine immunotherapy. Patients received preoperative, locoregional IRX-2 cytokine immunotherapy in a phase Ib study. The data originate from a study of preoperative IRX-2 immunotherapy in early breast cancer. Profiled with immunoSEQ multiplex PCR; TCRdb holds only in-frame clones, not every one. This sample has about 33,000 clones, with over 85% found just once.

This chain joins TRBV2 and TRBJ2-5; a possible D gene is TRBD2 (7 bases). Sample: tumor tissue, taken after IRX-2 immunotherapy. This sequence originates from a human donor with breast cancer. This CDR3 reads CASKGGMETQYF. The DNA of the CDR3 is TGTGCCAGCAAGGGGGGGATGGAGACCCAGTACTTC.